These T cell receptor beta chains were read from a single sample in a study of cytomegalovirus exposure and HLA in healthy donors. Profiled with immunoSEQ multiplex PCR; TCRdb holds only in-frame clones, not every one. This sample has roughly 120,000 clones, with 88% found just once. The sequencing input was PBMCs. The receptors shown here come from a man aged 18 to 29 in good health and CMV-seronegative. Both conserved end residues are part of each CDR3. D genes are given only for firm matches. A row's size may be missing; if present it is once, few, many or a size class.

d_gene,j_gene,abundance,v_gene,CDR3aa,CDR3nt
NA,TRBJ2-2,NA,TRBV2,CASSGLYGELFF,TGTGCCAGCAGTGGGCTGTACGGGGAGCTGTTTTTT
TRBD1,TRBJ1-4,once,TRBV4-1,CASSQPDRGLTNEKLFF,TGCGCCAGCAGCCAACCCGACAGGGGCCTCACTAATGAAAAACTGTTTTTT
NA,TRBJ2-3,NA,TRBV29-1,CSVDGGGATDTQYF,TGCAGCGTTGACGGTGGAGGGGCTACAGATACGCAGTATTTT
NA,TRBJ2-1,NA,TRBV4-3,CASSEAGPYNEQFF,TGCGCCAGCAGCGAGGCGGGGCCCTACAATGAGCAGTTCTTC
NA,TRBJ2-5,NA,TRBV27,CASSLLGEETQYF,TGTGCCAGCAGTTTATTGGGCGAAGAGACCCAGTACTTC
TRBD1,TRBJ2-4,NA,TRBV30,CAWTGGIVSKNIQYF,TGTGCCTGGACAGGGGGAATTGTGTCCAAAAACATTCAGTACTTC
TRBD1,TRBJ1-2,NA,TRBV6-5,CASRRGTGEGYTF,TGTGCCAGCAGAAGAGGGACAGGGGAAGGCTACACCTTC
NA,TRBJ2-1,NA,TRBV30,CAWTGPSPNEQFF,TGTGCCTGGACTGGGCCTAGCCCCAATGAGCAGTTCTTC
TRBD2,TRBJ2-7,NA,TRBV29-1,CSVEQPGGEQYF,TGCAGCGTTGAACAGCCGGGGGGCGAGCAGTACTTC
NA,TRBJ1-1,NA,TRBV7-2,CASSLAGTAMNTEAFF,TGTGCCAGCAGCTTAGCTGGCACAGCTATGAACACTGAAGCTTTCTTT
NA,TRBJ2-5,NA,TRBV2,CASSEGQEQETQYF,TGTGCCAGCAGTGAGGGACAAGAACAAGAGACCCAGTACTTC
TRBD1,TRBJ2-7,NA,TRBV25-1,CASSELQTGVFYEQYF,TGTGCCAGCAGTGAACTTCAGACAGGGGTTTTCTACGAGCAGTACTTC
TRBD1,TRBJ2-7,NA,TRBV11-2,CASSLGGGQGGYEQYF,TGTGCCAGCAGCTTAGGAGGGGGACAGGGAGGTTACGAGCAGTACTTC
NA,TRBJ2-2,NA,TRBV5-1,CASSGRVPGELFF,TGCGCCAGCAGCGGCAGGGTCCCCGGGGAGCTGTTTTTT
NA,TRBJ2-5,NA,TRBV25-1,CASTGTETQYF,TGTGCCAGTACAGGGACAGAGACCCAGTACTTC
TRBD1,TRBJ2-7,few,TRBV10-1,CASSEGQVGVYEQYF,TGCGCCAGCAGTGAGGGACAGGTCGGTGTGTACGAGCAGTACTTC
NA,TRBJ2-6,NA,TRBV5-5,CASSSSDRRYSGANVLTF,TGTGCCAGCAGCTCGTCTGACAGGAGATACTCTGGGGCCAACGTCCTGACTTTC
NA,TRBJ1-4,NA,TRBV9,CASSSGYEEKLFF,TGTGCCAGCAGTTCGGGTTACGAGGAAAAACTGTTTTTT
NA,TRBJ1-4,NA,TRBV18,CASSPSPNEKLFF,TGTGCCAGCTCACCGAGTCCAAATGAAAAACTGTTTTTT
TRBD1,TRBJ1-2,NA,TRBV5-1,CASSGGQHDGYTF,TGCGCCAGCAGCGGGGGACAGCACGATGGCTACACCTTC
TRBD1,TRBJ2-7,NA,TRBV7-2,CASSLAGTVEQYF,TGTGCCAGCAGCTTAGCTGGGACAGTCGAGCAGTACTTC
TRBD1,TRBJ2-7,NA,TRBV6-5,CASSPDRGGEQYF,TGTGCCAGCAGCCCAGACAGGGGTGGTGAGCAGTACTTC
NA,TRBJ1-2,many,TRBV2,CASSEASGSYGYTF,TGTGCCAGCAGTGAAGCGTCAGGGTCCTATGGCTACACCTTC
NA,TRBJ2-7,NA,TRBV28,CASNSPWGQFSYEQYF,TGTGCCAGCAACTCCCCCTGGGGGCAGTTCTCCTACGAGCAGTACTTC
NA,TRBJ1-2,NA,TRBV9,CASTSSGNYGYTF,TGTGCCAGCACCTCCTCGGGAAACTATGGCTACACCTTC
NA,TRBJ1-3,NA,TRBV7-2,CASSFRIGGLSSGNTIYF,TGTGCCAGCAGCTTCCGTATTGGGGGCCTGAGCTCTGGAAACACCATATATTTT
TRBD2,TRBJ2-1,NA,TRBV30,CAWSVLMRGANEQFF,TGTGCCTGGAGTGTACTGATGCGGGGGGCCAATGAGCAGTTCTTC
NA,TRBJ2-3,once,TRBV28,CASSFEGLAQYF,TGTGCCAGCAGTTTCGAAGGTCTAGCGCAGTATTTT
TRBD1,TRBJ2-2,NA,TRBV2,CASSLGTVPTGELFF,TGTGCCAGCAGTCTCGGGACAGTACCCACCGGGGAGCTGTTTTTT
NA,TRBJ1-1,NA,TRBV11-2,CASSLVLSSNTEAFF,TGTGCCAGCAGCTTAGTCCTTTCCTCGAACACTGAAGCTTTCTTT
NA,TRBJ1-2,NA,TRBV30,CAWNYRHRNYGYTF,TGTGCCTGGAATTACCGACACAGAAACTATGGCTACACCTTC
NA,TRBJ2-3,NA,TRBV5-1,CASSLVGGEHIWGYF,TGCGCCAGCAGCTTGGTTGGAGGGGAACACATCTGGGGGTATTTT